This TCR beta chain was recovered during a study of cytomegalovirus exposure and HLA in healthy donors. Study summary: The use of the same platform for the approximately 130 validation repertoires and the roughly 630 first-cohort repertoires was reported by a later analysis.

A remark on this clone: Its antigen is still unknown.

Findings and limits, study-wide: First-cohort TCR clusters were later found to tend to co-occur in the 120 or so validation repertoires. Associated with cytomegalovirus, according to the listing, were 150 to 200 TCR beta chains. The classifier reportedly diagnosed cytomegalovirus status with high specificity and sensitivity.

CDR1 and CDR2 from the germline V gene are SGHTA and FQGTGA. V was clipped by 2 bases and J by 8 bases, with 13 bases between them. CDR3 length: 14 residues. TCRdb's table, derived via immunoSEQ multiplex PCR, lists solely in-frame clones and lacks some. The data hold roughly 68,000 clones, with roughly 97% observed a single time. The sequencing input was PBMCs. This sequence was found in a man between 18 and 29 years old in good health and CMV-seronegative. The gene calls are TRBV7-3 and TRBJ2-1; perhaps TRBD2 as D (6 bases). DNA of the CDR3: TGTGCCAGCAGCTTAGGGGTGGCTAGCGATGAGCAGTTCTTC. It translates to CASSLGVASDEQFF.